The clone carrying this T cell receptor (beta chain) was recorded once. Its matching antigen is unknown. There were no recent acute infections or vaccinations among the donors, who were healthy HIV-negative adults. This sample was taken from a study of shared clonotypes between healthy human individuals. Turning to the study itself: Donors had three CD4 naive, three CD4 memory, two CD8 naive and one CD8 memory plate apiece. Study observations and caveats: The represented genetic and exposure-history diversity was limited by the small number of donors.

In the source study's methods: Junction-only sequences produced by ImmunoSEQ had no quality scores, so filtering differed. The method was immunoSEQ multiplex PCR; TCRdb's version includes in-frame clones alone and lacks a portion of them. Clone size and V and J calls were adopted from that table, with D and trimming inferred from the DNA. The sample yields a few million clones, approximately 94% seen once. V lost 4 bases and J lost 4; bases outside the gene matches: 9. Germline CDR1 MNHEY, CDR2 SVGAGI. The CDR3 extends over 16 amino acids. The chain carries TRBV6-5 and TRBJ1-5; TRBD1 matches 8 bases. Sequenced input: naive CD4+ T cells sorted from blood. Sample subset: CD45RA+ positively selected. This TCR came from a man between 18 and 35 years old in good health. The CDR3, as DNA: TGTGCCAGCAGTTCAAGGACAGGGCTGAGGAATCAGCCCCAGCATTTT. Translating gives CASSSRTGLRNQPQHF.